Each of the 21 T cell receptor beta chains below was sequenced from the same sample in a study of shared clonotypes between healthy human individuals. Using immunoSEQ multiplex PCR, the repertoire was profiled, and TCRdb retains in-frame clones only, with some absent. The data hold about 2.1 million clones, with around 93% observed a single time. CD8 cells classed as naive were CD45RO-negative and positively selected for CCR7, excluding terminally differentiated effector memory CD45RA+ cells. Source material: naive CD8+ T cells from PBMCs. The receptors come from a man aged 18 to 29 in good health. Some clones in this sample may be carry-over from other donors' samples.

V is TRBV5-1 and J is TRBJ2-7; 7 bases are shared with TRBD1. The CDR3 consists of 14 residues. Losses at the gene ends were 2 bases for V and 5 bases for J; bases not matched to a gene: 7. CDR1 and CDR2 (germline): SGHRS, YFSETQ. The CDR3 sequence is CASSLPDRVNEQYF. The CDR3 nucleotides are TGCGCCAGCAGCTTACCTGACAGGGTCAACGAGCAGTACTTC.

CDR3 bases: TGTGCCAGCAGCTTTCCCGGGGCCACTGAAGCTTTCTTT. Protein sequence: CASSFPGATEAFF. This chain joins TRBV5-6 and TRBJ1-1, with D perhaps TRBD1 (5 bases). V lost 2 bases and J 4 bases, leaving 9 bases between the germline ends. The CDR3 consists of 13 residues. Per the germline V gene, CDR1 is SGHDT and CDR2 is YYEEEE.

CDR3 sequence (DNA): TGTGCCAGCAGTTTAGGGGGGTTAGATGAGCAGTTCTTC. Amino acid sequence: CASSLGGLDEQFF. The rearrangement joins TRBV27 to TRBJ2-1; perhaps TRBD2 as D (6 bases). The CDR3 totals 13 residues. Trimming cost V 2 bases and J 8 bases, with 10 bases left between them. Germline CDR1 reads MNHEY; CDR2 reads SMNVEV (reference sequence).

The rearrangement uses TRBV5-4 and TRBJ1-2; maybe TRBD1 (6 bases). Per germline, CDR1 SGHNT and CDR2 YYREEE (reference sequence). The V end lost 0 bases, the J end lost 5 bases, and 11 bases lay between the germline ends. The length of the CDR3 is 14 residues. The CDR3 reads CASSLGQDPYGYTF. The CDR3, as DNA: TGTGCCAGCAGCTTGGGACAGGACCCTTATGGCTACACCTTC.

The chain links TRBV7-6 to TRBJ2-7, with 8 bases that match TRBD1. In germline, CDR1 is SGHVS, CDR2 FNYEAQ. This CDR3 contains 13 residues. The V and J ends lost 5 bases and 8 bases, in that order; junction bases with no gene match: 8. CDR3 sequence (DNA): TGTGCCAGCAGCCAGGGACAGGCCTCGCAGCAGTACTTC. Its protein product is CASSQGQASQQYF.

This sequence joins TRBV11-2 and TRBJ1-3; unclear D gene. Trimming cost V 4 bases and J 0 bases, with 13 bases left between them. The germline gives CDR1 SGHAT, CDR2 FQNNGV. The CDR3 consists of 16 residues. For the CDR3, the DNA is TGTGCCAGCAGCTCCTACGAGGGTGTCTCTGGAAACACCATATATTTT. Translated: CASSSYEGVSGNTIYF.

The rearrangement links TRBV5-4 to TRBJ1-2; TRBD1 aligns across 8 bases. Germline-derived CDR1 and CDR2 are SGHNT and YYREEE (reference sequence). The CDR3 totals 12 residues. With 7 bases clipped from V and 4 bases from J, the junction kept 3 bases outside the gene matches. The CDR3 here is CASWTGTYGYTF. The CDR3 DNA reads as TGTGCCAGCTGGACAGGGACCTATGGCTACACCTTC.

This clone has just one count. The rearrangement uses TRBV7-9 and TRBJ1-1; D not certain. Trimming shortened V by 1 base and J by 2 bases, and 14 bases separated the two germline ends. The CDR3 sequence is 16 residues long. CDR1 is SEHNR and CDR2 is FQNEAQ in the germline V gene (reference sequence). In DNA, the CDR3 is TGTGCCAGCAGCTTAGTGGAAGGAGAATTTAACACTGAAGCTTTCTTT. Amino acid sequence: CASSLVEGEFNTEAFF.

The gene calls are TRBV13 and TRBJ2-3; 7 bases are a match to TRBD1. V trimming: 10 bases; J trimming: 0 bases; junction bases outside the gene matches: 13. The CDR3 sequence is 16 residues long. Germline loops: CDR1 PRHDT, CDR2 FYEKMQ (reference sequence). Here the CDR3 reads CATRRTGYTSTDTQYF. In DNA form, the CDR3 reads TGTGCCACACGCCGGACAGGATATACTAGCACAGATACGCAGTATTTT. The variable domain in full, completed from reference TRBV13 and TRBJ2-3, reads AAGVIQSPRHLIKEKRETATLKCYPIPRHDTVYWYQQGPGQDPQFLISFYEKMQSDKGSIPDRFSAQQFSDYHSELNMSSLELGDSALYFCATRRTGYTSTDTQYFGPGTRLTVL.

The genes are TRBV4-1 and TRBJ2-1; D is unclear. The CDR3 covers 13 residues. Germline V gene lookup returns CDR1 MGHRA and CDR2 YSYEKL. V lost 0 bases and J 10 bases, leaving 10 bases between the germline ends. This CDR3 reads CASSQDSSGEQFF. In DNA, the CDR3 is TGCGCCAGCAGCCAAGATAGTTCTGGGGAGCAGTTCTTC.

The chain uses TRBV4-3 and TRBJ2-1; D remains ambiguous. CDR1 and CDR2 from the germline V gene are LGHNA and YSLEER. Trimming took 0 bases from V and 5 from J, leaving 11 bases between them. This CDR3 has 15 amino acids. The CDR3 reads CASSQDGNSDNEQFF. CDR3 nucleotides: TGCGCCAGCAGCCAAGATGGAAACAGCGACAATGAGCAGTTCTTC.

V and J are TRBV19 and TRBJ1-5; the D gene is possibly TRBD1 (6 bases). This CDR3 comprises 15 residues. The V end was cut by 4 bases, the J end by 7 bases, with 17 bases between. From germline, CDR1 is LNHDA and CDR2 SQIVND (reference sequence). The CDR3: CASSSLTGPTQPQHF. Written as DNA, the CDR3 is TGTGCCAGTAGTAGCCTAACAGGGCCCACCCAGCCCCAGCATTTT.

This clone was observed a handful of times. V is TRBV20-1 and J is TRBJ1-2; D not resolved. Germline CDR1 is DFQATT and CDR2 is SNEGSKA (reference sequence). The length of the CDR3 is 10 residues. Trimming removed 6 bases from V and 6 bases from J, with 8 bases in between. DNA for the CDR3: TGCAGTGCCCCTTTGGATGGCTACACCTTC. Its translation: CSAPLDGYTF.

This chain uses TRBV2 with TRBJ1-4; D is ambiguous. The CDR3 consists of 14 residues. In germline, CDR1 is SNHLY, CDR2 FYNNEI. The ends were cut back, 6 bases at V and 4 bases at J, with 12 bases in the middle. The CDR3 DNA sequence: TGTGCCAGCAGCGACGGAGGGAGTAATGAAAAACTGTTTTTT. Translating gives CASSDGGSNEKLFF.

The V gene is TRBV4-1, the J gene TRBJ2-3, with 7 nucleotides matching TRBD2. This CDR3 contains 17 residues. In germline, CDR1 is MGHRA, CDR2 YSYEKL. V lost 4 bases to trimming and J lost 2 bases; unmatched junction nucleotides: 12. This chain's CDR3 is CASSPAQRERLTDTQYF. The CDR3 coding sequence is TGCGCCAGCAGCCCGGCCCAGCGGGAAAGACTCACAGATACGCAGTATTTT.

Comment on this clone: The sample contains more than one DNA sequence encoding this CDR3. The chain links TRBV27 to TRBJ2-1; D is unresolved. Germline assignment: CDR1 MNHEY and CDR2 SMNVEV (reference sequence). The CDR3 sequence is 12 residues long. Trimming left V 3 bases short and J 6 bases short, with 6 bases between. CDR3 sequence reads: CASSFLGNEQFF. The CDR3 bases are TGTGCCAGCAGTTTTCTGGGCAATGAGCAGTTCTTC.

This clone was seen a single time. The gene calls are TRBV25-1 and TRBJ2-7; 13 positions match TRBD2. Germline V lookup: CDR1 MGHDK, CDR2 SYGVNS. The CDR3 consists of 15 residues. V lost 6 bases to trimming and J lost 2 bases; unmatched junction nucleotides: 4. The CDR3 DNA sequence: TGTGCCAGCAGGGCCGGGACTAGCGGGACCTACGAGCAGTACTTC. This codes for CASRAGTSGTYEQYF.

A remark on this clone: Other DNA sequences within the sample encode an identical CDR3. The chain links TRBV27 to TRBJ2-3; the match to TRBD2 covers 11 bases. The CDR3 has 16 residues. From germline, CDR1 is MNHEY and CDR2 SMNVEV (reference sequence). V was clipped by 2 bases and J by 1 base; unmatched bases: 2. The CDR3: CASSLLTSGGTDTQYF. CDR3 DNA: TGTGCCAGCAGTTTACTGACTAGCGGGGGCACAGATACGCAGTATTTT.

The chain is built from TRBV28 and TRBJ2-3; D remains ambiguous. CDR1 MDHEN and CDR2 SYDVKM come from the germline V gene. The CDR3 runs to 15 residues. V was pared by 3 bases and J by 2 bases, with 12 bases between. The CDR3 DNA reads TGTGCCAGCAGTTTTCAACTCTTGCCCACAGATACGCAGTATTTT. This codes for CASSFQLLPTDTQYF.

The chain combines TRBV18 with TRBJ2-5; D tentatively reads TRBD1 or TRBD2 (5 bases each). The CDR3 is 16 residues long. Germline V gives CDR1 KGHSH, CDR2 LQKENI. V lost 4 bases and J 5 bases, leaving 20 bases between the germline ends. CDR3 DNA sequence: TGTGCCAGCTCACGCACCCGGGACCCACGAACCGAGACCCAGTACTTC. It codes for CASSRTRDPRTETQYF.

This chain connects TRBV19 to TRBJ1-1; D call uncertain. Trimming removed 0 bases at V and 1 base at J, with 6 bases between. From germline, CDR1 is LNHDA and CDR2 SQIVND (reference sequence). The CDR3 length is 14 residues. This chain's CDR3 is CASSIDAGNTEAFF. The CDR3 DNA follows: TGTGCCAGTAGTATAGATGCAGGGAACACTGAAGCTTTCTTT. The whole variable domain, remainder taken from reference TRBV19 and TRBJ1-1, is DGGITQSPKYLFRKEGQNVTLSCEQNLNHDAMYWYRQDPGQGLRLIYYSQIVNDFQKGDIAEGYSVSREKKESFPLTVTSAQKNPTAFYLCASSIDAGNTEAFFGQGTRLTVV.